The sequence of this TCR beta chain was determined in a study of blood T cell repertoires in COVID-19. In the study overall: The United States, Italy and Spain supplied acute and convalescent COVID-19 samples. In each case, the material was cDNA or gDNA derived from T cells, B-cell-depleted T cells, or PBMCs.

Assignments of participants to cohorts depended upon their own reported clinical history. V was pared by 0 bases and J by 2 bases, with 9 bases between. The CDR3 loop spans 14 amino acids. Germline V gene data show CDR1 as SGHDT and CDR2 as YYEEEE. Original processing notes: The assay estimated nucleated cells by amplifying reference gene primers. Clones were sequenced by immunoSEQ multiplex PCR, and TCRdb holds only the in-frame ones, with some missing. The D gene and trimming were derived from the DNA, and the V and J assignments and clone size from that table. The sample records 250,000 to 350,000 clones, approximately 90% being singletons.

Source material: PBMCs or T cells enriched from blood (not recorded which). This TCR derives from a woman in her sixties or seventies in a cohort exposed to, infected with or recovered from COVID-19 (not recorded which). The rearrangement uses TRBV5-6 and TRBJ2-7; a weak D match, TRBD1 (5 bases). Here the CDR3 reads CASSLGTSTYEQYF. The CDR3 nucleotides read TGTGCCAGCAGCTTGGGGACAAGTACCTACGAGCAGTACTTC.